These T cell receptor beta chains were read from a single sample in a study of cytomegalovirus exposure and HLA in healthy donors. Some clones are missing from TCRdb's copy, which holds only in-frame ones; the method was immunoSEQ multiplex PCR. The table lists approximately 260,000 clones, roughly 81% of them singletons, with 1.5% to 2.5% in the top ten. Input material: PBMCs. These receptors were collected from a woman in her 40s in good health and CMV-seropositive. Each CDR3 is given with its conserved first and last residue. A D gene is named only where the DNA matches it firmly. The size of a clone is reported for some rows only, either as once, few or many, or as a class for expanded clones.

j_gene,d_gene,v_gene,abundance,CDR3aa,CDR3nt
TRBJ2-2,-,TRBV28,-,CASSLGQANTGELFF,TGTGCCAGCAGTTTAGGGCAGGCGAACACCGGGGAGCTGTTTTTT
TRBJ2-2,-,TRBV29-1,few,CSVRFSVSAQNTGELFF,TGCAGCGTTCGCTTTAGCGTTTCGGCTCAAAACACCGGGGAGCTGTTTTTT
TRBJ1-1,TRBD1,TRBV7-9,-,CASSLTGDNTEAFF,TGTGCCAGCAGCCTAACAGGGGACAACACTGAAGCTTTCTTT
TRBJ1-1,TRBD1,TRBV14,-,CASSRLDRVMPGEAFF,TGTGCCAGCAGCCGATTGGACAGGGTTATGCCCGGCGAAGCTTTCTTT
TRBJ2-3,TRBD2,TRBV11-2,-,CASSLSGTGTDTQYF,TGTGCCAGCAGCCTCAGCGGGACGGGCACAGATACGCAGTATTTT
TRBJ1-1,TRBD1,TRBV2,-,CASGAGTGGYTEAFF,TGTGCCAGCGGGGCGGGGACAGGGGGGTACACTGAAGCTTTCTTT
TRBJ2-2,-,TRBV7-9,-,CASSESYLISGELFF,TGTGCCAGCAGCGAGTCTTATCTTATTTCCGGGGAGCTGTTTTTT
TRBJ2-7,TRBD2,TRBV5-1,-,CASSFTSGQDYEQYF,TGCGCCAGCAGCTTTACTAGCGGGCAAGACTACGAGCAGTACTTC
TRBJ2-2,-,TRBV2,-,CASSYTGELFF,TGTGCCAGCAGCTACACCGGGGAGCTGTTTTTT
TRBJ2-1,-,TRBV9,-,CASSVGGRMSYNEQFF,TGTGCCAGCAGCGTCGGTGGGAGGATGTCCTACAATGAGCAGTTCTTC